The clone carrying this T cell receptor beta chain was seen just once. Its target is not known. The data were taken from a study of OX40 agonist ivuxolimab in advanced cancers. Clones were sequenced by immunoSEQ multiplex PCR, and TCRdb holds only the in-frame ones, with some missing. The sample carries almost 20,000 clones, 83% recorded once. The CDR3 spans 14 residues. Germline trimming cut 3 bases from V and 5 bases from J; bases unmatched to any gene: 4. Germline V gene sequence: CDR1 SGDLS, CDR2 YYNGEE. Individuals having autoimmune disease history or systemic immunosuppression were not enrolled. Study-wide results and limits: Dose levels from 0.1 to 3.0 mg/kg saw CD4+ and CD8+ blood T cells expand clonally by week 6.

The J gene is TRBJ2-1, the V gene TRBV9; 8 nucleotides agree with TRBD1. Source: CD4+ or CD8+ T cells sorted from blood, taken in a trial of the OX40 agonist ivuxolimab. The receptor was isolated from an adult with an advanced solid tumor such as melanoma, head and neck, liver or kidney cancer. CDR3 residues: CASSASTGDNEQFF. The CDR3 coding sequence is TGTGCCAGCAGCGCTTCGACAGGGGACAATGAGCAGTTCTTC.